The TCR beta chain described here comes from a study of shared clonotypes between healthy human individuals. Overall study results and limits: Donors were few, which limited the genetic and exposure-history diversity represented.

Worth noting for this clone: What it binds is not known.

CDR1 and CDR2 (germline): SGDLS, YYNGEE. Trimming took off 0 bases at V and 2 bases at J, with 21 bases between the two ends. The CDR3 consists of 18 residues. The repertoire was sequenced with immunoSEQ multiplex PCR; TCRdb's copy has only in-frame clones and lacks some. The repertoire holds about 680,000 clones, with about 90% as singletons. Only CD45RO-negative cells positively selected for CCR7 counted as naive CD8 cells, so terminally differentiated effector memory CD45RA+ cells were excluded. The sample consisted of naive CD8+ T cells sorted from blood. This chain links TRBV9 with TRBJ2-7; D gene ambiguous. This sequence originates from a young man in good health. CDR3 DNA sequence: TGTGCCAGCAGCGTAGCAAGGTTGAAAGGCTGGGCGGCCTACGAGCAGTACTTC. Translated: CASSVARLKGWAAYEQYF.